This entry is about one TCR beta chain. This clonotype was detected ten times or more. Its antigen is unknown. No quality values exist for individual bases; no much larger clone is one base distant. TCRdb lists the instrument as Illumina HiSeq 2500. TCR beta libraries were prepared by quantitative 5'-RACE with molecular barcodes. The authors' pipeline ran thus. A new computational method, built on a probabilistic model of VDJ rearrangement, was used to identify disease-linked TCR variants. TCRdb itself trimmed the public reads at Q25 with fastp, ran MiXCR and retained productive beta chains. When rows share a CDR3 protein, they turn into one entry using the most common DNA and genes. It is TCRdb's table, rather than the study itself, that gives the V and J calls and clone size. The sample profile shows about 92,000 distinct CDR3 sequences; about 9% of them were found once. The top ten clonotypes cover roughly 5.5% of the sample.

These data originate in a study of CD8 T cells in ankylosing spondylitis (dated by TCRdb to between 2016 and 2019). Regarding the study in general: The study set out to find disease-linked TCR variants by profiling T cell receptor beta repertoires in ankylosing spondylitis patients and healthy donors. The full study cohort was made up of about two dozen ankylosing spondylitis patients and some 100 healthy donors. Peripheral blood was sampled, and synovial fluid was additionally collected from ankylosing spondylitis patients. Summary of the overall study and its limitations: Blood from ankylosing spondylitis patients appeared to be characterized by a TCR beta motif composed of about eight highly homologous amino acid variants. The disease-linked clones had a CD8+ phenotype and were found at relatively low frequencies in peripheral blood. The disease-linked clones were reported to be significantly enriched in matched synovial fluid samples from ankylosing spondylitis patients. Some TCR beta motif variants had previously been reported in synovial fluid and blood of reactive arthritis patients, which suggested common disease-initiation mechanisms.

The germline V gene sets CDR1 to SGHRS and CDR2 to YFSETQ. V was cut back by 3 bases and J by 2 bases, leaving a gap of 4 bases between them. From its cysteine to its phenylalanine, the CDR3 spans 12 amino acids. This entry keeps only the CDR3 DNA: 36 bases, framed from base 1. What was sequenced was blood, either unsorted or a sorted T cell fraction (not recorded which). The V and J genes are TRBV5-1 and TRBJ2-3; no D gene call is confident. This sequence originates from a male donor with ankylosing spondylitis or in good health (not recorded which). The CDR3 corresponds to CASSSHTDTQYF. The DNA sequence reads TGCGCCAGCAGCTCTCACACAGATACGCAGTATTTT.